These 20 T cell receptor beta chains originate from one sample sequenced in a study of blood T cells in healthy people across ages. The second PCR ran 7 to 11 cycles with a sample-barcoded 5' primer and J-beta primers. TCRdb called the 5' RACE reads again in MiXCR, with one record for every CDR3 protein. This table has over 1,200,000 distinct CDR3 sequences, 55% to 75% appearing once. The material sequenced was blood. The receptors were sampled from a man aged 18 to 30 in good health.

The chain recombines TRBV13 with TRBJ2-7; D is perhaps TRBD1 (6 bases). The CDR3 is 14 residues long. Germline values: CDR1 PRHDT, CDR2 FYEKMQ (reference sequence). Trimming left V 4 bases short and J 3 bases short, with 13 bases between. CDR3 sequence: CASSYGTSDYEQYF. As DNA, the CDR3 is TGTGCCAGCAGCTACGGGACAAGTGACTACGAGCAGTACTTC.

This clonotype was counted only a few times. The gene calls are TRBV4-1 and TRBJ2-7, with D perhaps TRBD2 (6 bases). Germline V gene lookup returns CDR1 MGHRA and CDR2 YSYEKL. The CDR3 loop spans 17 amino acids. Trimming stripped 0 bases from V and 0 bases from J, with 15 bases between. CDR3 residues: CASSQDPEGYNSYEQYF. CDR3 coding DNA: TGCGCCAGCAGCCAAGACCCGGAGGGCTATAACTCCTACGAGCAGTACTTC.

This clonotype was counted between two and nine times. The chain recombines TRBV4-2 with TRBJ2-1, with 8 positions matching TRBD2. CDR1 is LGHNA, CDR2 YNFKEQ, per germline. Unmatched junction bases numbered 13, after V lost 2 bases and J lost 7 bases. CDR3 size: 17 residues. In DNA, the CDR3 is TGTGCCAGCAGCCAAAGGGGGAGAACTAGCGGAGTAAATGAGCAGTTCTTC. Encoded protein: CASSQRGRTSGVNEQFF.

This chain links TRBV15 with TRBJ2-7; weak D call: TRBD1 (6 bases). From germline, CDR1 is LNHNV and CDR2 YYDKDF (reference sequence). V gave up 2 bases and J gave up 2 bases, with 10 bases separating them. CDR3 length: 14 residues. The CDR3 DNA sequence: TGTGCCACCAGCAGAAACAGGGCAACCTACGAGCAGTACTTC. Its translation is CATSRNRATYEQYF.

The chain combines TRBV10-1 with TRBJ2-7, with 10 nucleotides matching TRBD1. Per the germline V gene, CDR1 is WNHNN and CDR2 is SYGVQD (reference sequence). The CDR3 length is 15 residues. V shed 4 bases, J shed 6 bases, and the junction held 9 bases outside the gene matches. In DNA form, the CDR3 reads TGCGCCAGCAGTGGTTCCGGGACAGGGGATGTCGAGCAGTACTTC. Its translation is CASSGSGTGDVEQYF.

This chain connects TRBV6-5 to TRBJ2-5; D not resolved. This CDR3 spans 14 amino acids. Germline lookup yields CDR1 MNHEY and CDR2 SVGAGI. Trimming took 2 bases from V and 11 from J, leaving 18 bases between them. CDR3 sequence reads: CASSYDLRHNEQYF. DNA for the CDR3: TGTGCCAGCAGTTACGATCTTCGGCACAATGAGCAGTACTTC.

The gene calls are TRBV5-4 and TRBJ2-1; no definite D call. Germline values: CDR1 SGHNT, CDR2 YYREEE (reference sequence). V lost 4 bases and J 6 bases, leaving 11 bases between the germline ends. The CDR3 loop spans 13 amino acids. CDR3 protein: CASSLIYSNEQFF. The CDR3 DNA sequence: TGTGCCAGCAGCCTAATCTATAGCAATGAGCAGTTCTTC.

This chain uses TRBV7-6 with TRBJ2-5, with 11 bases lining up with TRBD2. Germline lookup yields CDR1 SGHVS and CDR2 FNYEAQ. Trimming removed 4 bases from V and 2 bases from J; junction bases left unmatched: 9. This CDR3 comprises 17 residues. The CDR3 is CASSSPGTSGRQETQYF. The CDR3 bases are TGTGCCAGCAGCTCCCCGGGAACTAGCGGGAGACAAGAGACCCAGTACTTC. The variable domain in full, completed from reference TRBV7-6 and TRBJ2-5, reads GAGVSQSPRYKVTKRGQDVALRCDPISGHVSLYWYRQALGQGPEFLTYFNYEAQQDKSGLPNDRFSAERPEGSISTLTIQRTEQRDSAMYRCASSSPGTSGRQETQYFGPGTRLLVL.

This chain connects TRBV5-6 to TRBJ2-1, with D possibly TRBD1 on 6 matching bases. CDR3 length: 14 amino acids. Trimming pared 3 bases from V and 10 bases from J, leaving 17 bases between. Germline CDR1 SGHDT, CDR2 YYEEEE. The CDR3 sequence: CASSSRGGAREQFF. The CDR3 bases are TGTGCCAGCAGCTCCCGAGGGGGAGCTCGGGAGCAGTTCTTC.

The CDR3 bases are TGCGCCAGCAGCCAGAGTCCGGTACTAGGATACAATGAGCAGTTCTTC. It specifies CASSQSPVLGYNEQFF. The chain uses TRBV4-3 and TRBJ2-1; D is perhaps TRBD2 (5 bases). From germline, CDR1 is LGHNA and CDR2 YSLEER. The CDR3 consists of 16 residues. Trimming removed 3 bases from V and 4 bases from J, with 16 bases in between.

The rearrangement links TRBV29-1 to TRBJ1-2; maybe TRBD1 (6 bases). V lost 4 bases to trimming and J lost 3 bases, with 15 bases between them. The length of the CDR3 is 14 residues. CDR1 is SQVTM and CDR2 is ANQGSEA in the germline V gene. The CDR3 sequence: CSVGLTGWDYGYTF. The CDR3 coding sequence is TGCAGCGTTGGGCTGACAGGTTGGGACTATGGCTACACCTTC.

DNA of the CDR3: TGTGCCAGCAGTTACCGCACGGGGCGCGAGACCCAGTACTTC. Protein product: CASSYRTGRETQYF. The V and J genes are TRBV6-5 and TRBJ2-5; D is perhaps TRBD1 or TRBD2 (5 bases each). The CDR3 is 14 residues long. Germline V gives CDR1 MNHEY, CDR2 SVGAGI. Trimming took off 2 bases at V and 5 bases at J, with 12 bases between the two ends.

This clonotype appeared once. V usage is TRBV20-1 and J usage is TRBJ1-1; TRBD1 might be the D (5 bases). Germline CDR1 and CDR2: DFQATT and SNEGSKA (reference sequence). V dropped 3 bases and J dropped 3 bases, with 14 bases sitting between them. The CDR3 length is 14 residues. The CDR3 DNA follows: TGCAGTGCTAGGGGCTGGGGAGGGGACACTGAAGCTTTCTTT. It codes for CSARGWGGDTEAFF.

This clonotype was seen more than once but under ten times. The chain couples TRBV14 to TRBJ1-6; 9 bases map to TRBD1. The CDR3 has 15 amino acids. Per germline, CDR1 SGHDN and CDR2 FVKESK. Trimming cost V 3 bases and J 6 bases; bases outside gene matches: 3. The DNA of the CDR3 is TGTGCCAGCAGCCAGAGACAGGGGGTTAATTCACCCCTCCACTTT. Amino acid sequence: CASSQRQGVNSPLHF.

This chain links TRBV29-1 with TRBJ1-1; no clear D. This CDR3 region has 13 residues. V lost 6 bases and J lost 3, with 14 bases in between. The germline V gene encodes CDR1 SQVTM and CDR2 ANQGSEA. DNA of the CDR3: TGCAGCGTAGCGGGATCCTATTACACTGAAGCTTTCTTT. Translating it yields CSVAGSYYTEAFF.

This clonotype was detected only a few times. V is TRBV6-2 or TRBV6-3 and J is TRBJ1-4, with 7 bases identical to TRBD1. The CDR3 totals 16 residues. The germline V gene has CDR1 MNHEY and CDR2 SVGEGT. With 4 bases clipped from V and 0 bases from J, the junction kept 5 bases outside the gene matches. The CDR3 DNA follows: TGTGCCAGCAGTTGGGGACAGACTACAACTAATGAAAAACTGTTTTTT. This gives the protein CASSWGQTTTNEKLFF.

The CDR3, as DNA: TGCGCCAGCACCGGGACGGCCGGCTTTGATGAGCAGTTCTTC. This translates into CASTGTAGFDEQFF. The rearrangement joins TRBV5-1 to TRBJ2-1; possibly TRBD1 or TRBD2 for D (5 bases each). The V gene's germline CDR1 is SGHRS and CDR2 YFSETQ. Trimming took 6 bases from V and 8 from J, leaving 18 bases between them. The CDR3 is 14 amino acids. The entire variable domain, with the rest obtained from reference TRBV5-1 and TRBJ2-1, is as follows: KAGVTQTPRYLIKTRGQQVTLSCSPISGHRSVSWYQQTPGQGLQFLFEYFSETQRNKGNFPGRFSGRQFSNSRSEMNVSTLELGDSALYLCASTGTAGFDEQFFGPGTRLTVL.

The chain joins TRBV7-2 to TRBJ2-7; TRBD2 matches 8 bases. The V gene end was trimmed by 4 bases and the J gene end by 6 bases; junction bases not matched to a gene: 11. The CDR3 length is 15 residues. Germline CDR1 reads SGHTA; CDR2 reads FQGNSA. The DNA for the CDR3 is TGTGCCAGCAGCTCTTTAAGGGGGACTAGAAGCGAGCAGTACTTC. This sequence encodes CASSSLRGTRSEQYF.

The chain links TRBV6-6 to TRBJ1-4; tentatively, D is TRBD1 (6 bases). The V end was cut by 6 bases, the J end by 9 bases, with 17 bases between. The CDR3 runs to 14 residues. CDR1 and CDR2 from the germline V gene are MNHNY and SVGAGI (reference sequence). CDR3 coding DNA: TGTGCCAGCAGAAGCGGACAGCGAGAAAAAAAACTGTTTTTT. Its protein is CASRSGQREKKLFF.

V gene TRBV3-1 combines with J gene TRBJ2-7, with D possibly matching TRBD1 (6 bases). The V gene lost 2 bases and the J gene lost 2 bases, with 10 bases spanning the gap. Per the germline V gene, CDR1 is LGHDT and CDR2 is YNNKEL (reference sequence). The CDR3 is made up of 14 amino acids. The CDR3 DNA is TGTGCCAGCAGCCAACGGACAGTTGCCTACGAGCAGTACTTC. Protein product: CASSQRTVAYEQYF.